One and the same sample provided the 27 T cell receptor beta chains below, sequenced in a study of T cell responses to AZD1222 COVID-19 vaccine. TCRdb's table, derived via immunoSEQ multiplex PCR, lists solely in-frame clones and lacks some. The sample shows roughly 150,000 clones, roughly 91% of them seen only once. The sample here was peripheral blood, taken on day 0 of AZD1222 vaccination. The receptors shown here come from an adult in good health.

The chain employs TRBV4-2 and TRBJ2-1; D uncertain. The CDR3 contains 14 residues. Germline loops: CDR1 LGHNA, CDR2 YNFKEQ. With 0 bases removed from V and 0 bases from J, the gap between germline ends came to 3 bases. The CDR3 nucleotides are TGTGCCAGCAGCCAAGAAAGCTCCTACAATGAGCAGTTCTTC. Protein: CASSQESSYNEQFF.

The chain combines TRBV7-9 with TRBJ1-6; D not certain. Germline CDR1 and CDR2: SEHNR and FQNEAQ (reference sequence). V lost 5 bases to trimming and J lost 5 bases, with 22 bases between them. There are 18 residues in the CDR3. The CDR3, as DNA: TGTGCCAGCAGCCCCCCAACGGGGTCCCCACCCCATAATTCACCCCTCCACTTT. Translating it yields CASSPPTGSPPHNSPLHF.

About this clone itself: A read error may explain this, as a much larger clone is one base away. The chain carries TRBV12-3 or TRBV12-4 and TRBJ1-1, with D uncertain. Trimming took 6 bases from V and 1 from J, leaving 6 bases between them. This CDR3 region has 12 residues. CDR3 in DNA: TGTGCCAGCAGGGAAACGAACACTGAAGCTTTCTTT. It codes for CASRETNTEAFF.

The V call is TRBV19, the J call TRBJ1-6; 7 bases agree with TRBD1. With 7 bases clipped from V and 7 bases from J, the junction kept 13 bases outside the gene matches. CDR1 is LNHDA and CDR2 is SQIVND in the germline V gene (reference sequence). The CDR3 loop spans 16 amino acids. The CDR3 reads CASTLSPGTANSPLHF. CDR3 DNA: TGTGCCAGTACCCTCTCCCCCGGGACAGCGAATTCACCCCTCCACTTT.

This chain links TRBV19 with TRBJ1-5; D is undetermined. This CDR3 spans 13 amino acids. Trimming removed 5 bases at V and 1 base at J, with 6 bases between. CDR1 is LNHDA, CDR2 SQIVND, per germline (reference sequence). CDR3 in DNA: TGTGCCAGTAGTTTCGCGAGCAATCAGCCCCAGCATTTT. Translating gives CASSFASNQPQHF.

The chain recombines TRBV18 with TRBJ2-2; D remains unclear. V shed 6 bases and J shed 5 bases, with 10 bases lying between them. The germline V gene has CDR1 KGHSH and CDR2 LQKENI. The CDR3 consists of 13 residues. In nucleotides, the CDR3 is TGTGCCAGCTCTGACCTCAAGACCGGGGAGCTGTTTTTT. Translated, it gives CASSDLKTGELFF.

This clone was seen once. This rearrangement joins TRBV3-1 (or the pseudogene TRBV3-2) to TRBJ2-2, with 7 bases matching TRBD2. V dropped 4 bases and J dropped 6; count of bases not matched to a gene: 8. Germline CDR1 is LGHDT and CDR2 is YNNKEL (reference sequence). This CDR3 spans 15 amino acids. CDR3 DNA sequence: TGTGCCAGCAGCCTCTCGGGGGGACGGGCCGGGGAGCTGTTTTTT. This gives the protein CASSLSGGRAGELFF.

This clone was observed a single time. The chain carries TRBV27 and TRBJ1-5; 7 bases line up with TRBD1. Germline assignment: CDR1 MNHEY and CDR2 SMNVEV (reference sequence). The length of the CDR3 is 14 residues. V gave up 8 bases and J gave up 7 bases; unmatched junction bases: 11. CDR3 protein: CASGRDRARQPQHF. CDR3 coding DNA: TGTGCCAGCGGACGTGACAGGGCCAGGCAGCCCCAGCATTTT.

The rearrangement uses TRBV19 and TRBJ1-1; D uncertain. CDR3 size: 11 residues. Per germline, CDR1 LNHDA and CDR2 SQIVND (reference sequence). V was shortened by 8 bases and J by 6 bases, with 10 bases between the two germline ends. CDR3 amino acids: CASSLTSEAFF. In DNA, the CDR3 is TGTGCCAGTTCCTTGACTTCTGAAGCTTTCTTT.

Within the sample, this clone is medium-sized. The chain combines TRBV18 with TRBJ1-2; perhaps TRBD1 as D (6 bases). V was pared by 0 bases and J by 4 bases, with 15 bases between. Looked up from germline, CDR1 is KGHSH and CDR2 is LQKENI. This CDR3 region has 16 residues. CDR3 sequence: CASSPPGTLTLYGYTF. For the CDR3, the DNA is TGTGCCAGCTCACCACCGGGGACACTCACCCTCTATGGCTACACCTTC.

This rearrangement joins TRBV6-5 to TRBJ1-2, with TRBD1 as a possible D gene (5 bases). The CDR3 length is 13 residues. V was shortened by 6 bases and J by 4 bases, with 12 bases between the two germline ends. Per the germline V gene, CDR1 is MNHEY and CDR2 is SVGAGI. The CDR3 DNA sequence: TGTGCCAGCAGGACCGACAGAGGCTATGGCTACACCTTC. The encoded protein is CASRTDRGYGYTF.

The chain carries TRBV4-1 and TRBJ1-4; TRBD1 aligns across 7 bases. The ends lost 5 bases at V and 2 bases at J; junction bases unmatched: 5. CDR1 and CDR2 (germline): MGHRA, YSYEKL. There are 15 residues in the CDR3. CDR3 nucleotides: TGCGCCAGCAGCAGAGGGACAGTGACTAATGAAAAACTGTTTTTT. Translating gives CASSRGTVTNEKLFF.

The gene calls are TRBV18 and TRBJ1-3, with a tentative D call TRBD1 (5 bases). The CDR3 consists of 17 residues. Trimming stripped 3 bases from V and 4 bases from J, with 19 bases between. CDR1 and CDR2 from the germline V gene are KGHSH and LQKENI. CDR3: CASSPTRQSLSGNTIYF. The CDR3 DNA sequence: TGTGCCAGCTCACCCACACGACAGTCCCTAAGCGGAAACACCATATATTTT.

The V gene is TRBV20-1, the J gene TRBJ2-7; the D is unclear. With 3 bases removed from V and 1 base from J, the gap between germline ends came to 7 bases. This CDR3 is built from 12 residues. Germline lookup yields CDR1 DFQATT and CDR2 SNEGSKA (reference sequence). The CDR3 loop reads CSASMGSYEQYF. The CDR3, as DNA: TGCAGTGCTAGTATGGGGTCCTACGAGCAGTACTTC.

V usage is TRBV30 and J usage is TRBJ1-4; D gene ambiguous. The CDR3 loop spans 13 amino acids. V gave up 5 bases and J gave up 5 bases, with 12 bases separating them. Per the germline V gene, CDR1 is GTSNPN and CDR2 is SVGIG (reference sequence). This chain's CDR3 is CAWGLYANEKLFF. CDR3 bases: TGTGCCTGGGGGCTATACGCGAATGAAAAACTGTTTTTT.

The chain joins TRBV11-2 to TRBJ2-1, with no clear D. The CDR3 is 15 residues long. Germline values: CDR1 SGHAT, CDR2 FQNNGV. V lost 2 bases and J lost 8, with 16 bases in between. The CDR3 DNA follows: TGTGCCAGCAGCTTACTTTCCCGATTCGGCGATGAGCAGTTCTTC. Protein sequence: CASSLLSRFGDEQFF. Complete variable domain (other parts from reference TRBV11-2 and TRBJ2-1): EAGVAQSPRYKIIEKRQSVAFWCNPISGHATLYWYQQILGQGPKLLIQFQNNGVVDDSQLPKDRFSAERLKGVDSTLKIQPAKLEDSAVYLCASSLLSRFGDEQFFGPGTRLTVL.

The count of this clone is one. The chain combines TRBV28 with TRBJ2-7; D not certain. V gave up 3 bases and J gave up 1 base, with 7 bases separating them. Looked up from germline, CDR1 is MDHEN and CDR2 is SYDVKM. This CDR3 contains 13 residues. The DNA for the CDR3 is TGTGCCAGCAGTTTGGTTCCATCCTACGAGCAGTACTTC. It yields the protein CASSLVPSYEQYF.

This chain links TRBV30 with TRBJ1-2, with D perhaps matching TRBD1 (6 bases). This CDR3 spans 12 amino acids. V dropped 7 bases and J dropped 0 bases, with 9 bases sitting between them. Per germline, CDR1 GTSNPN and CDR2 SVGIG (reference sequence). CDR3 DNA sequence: TGTGCCTTTTGGACAGCTAACTATGGCTACACCTTC. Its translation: CAFWTANYGYTF.

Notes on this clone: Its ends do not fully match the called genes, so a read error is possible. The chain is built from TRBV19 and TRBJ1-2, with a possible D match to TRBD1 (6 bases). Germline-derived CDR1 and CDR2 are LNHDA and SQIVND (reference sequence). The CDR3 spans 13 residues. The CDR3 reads CASSMSRGFESYF. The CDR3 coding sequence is TGTGCCAGTAGTATGTCCAGGGGATTTGAATCCTACTTC.

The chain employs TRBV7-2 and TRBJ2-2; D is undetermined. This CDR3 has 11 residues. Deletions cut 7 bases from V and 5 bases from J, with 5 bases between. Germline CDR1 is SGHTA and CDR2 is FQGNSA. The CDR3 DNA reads TGTGCCAGCACCCCGACCGGGGAGCTGTTTTTT. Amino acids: CASTPTGELFF.

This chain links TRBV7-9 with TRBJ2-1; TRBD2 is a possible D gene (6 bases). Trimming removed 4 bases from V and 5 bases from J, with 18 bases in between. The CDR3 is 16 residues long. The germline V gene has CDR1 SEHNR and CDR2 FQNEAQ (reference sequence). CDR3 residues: CASSSETRNPNNEQFF. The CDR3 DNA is TGTGCCAGCAGCTCGGAGACTAGGAACCCAAACAATGAGCAGTTCTTC.

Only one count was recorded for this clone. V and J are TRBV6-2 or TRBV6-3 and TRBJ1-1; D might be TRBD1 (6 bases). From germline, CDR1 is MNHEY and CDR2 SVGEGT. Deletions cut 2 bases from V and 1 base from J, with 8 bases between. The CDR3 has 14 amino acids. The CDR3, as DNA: TGTGCCAGCAGTTACGTAGGGGGGAACACTGAAGCTTTCTTT. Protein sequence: CASSYVGGNTEAFF.

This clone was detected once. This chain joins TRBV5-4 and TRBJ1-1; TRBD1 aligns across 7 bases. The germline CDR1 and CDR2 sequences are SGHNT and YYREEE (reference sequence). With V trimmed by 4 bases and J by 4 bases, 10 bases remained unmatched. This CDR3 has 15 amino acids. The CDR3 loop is CASSHRQGSATEAFF. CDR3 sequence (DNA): TGTGCCAGCAGCCATAGACAGGGAAGCGCCACTGAAGCTTTCTTT.

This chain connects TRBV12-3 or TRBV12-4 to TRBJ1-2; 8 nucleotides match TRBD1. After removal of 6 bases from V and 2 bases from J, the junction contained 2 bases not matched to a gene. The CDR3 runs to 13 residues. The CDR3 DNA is TGTGCCAGCAGCTGGACAGGGAACTATGGCTACACCTTC. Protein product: CASSWTGNYGYTF.

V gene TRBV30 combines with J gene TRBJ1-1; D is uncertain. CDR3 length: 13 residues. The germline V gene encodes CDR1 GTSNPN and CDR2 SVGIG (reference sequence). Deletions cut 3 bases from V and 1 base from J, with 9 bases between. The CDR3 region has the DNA TGTGCCTGGAGGATAACAGCGAACACTGAAGCTTTCTTT. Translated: CAWRITANTEAFF.

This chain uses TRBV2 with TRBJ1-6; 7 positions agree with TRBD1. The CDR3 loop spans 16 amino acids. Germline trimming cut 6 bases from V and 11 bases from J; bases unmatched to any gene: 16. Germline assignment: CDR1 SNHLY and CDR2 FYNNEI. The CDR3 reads CASSATGDPPYAPLHF. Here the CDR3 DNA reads TGTGCCAGCAGCGCAACAGGGGATCCCCCATATGCACCCCTCCACTTT. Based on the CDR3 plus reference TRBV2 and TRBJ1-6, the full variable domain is EPEVTQTPSHQVTQMGQEVILRCVPISNHLYFYWYRQILGQKVEFLVSFYNNEISEKSEIFDDQFSVERPDGSNFTLKIRSTKLEDSAMYFCASSATGDPPYAPLHFGNGTRLTVT.

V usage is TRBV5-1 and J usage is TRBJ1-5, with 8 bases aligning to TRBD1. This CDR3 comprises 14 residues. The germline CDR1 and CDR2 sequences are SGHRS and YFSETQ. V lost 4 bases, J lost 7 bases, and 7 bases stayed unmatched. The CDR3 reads CASSPDRAGQPQHF. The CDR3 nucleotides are TGCGCCAGCAGCCCGGACAGGGCTGGCCAGCCCCAGCATTTT.